Given below is one TCR beta chain in context. Assay used: immunoSEQ multiplex PCR; TCRdb lists only in-frame clones, some missing. The data show 150,000 or so clones, more than 80% seen once. The data derive from a study of control samples from healthy donors and cancer patients. The CDR3 runs to 14 residues. The V gene's germline CDR1 is LGHNA and CDR2 YNFKEQ. V was cut by 7 bases and J by 7 bases, with 18 bases left in between. Sequenced input: blood. This TCR came from a man aged 18 to 29 in good health. V gene TRBV4-2 combines with J gene TRBJ2-3; D is possibly TRBD1 or TRBD2 (6 bases each). CDR3 sequence reads: CASTPSGGPNTQYF. The CDR3 DNA reads as TGTGCCAGCACCCCCTCCGGGGGCCCAAATACGCAGTATTTT.